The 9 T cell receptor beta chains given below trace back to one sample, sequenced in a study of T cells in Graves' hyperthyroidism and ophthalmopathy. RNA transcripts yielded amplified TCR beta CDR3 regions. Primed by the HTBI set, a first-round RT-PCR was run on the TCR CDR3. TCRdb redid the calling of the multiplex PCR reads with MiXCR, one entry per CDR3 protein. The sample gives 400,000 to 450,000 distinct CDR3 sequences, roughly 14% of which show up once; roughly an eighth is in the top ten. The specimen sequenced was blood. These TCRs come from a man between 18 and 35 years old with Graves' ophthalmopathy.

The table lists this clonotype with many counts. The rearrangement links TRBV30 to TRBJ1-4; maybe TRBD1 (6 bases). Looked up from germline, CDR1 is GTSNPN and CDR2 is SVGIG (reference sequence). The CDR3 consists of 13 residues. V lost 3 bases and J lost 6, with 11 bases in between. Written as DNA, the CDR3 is TGTGCCTGGAGGTCAGGGGTGGATGAAAAACTGTTTTTT. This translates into CAWRSGVDEKLFF.

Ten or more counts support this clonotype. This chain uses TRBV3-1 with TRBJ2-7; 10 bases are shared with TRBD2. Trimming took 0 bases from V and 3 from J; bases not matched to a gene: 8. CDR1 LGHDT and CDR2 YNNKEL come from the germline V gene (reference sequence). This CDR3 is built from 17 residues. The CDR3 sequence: CASSQEAASGSLYEQYF. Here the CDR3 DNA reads TGTGCCAGCAGCCAAGAAGCGGCTAGCGGGAGCCTCTACGAGCAGTACTTC.

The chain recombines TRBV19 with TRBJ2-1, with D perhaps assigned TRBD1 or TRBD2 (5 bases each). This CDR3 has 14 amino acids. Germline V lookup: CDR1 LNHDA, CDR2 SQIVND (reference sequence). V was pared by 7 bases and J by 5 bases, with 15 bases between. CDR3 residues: CASTNGAGDNEQFF. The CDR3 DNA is TGTGCCAGTACCAACGGGGCAGGTGACAATGAGCAGTTCTTC.

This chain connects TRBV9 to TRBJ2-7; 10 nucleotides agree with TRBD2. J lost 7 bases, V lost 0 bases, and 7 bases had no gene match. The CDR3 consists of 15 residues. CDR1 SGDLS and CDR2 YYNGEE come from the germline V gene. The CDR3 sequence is CASSVGLAGVREQYF. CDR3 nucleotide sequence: TGTGCCAGCAGCGTAGGGCTAGCGGGAGTCAGAGAGCAGTACTTC.

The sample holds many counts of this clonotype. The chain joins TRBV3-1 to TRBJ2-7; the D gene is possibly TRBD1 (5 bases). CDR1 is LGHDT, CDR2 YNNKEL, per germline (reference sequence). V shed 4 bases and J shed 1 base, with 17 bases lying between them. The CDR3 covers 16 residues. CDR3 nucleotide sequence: TGTGCCAGCAGCCCCCCCGGTGGCAGGGCTTCCTACGAGCAGTACTTC. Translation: CASSPPGGRASYEQYF.

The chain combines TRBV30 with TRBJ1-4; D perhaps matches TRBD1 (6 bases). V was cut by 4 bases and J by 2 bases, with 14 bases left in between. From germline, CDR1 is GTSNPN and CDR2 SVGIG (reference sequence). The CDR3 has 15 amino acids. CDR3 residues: CAWTPIRGTNEKLFF. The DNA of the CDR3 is TGTGCCTGGACCCCGATCAGGGGCACTAATGAAAAACTGTTTTTT.

CDR3 protein: CASSPPGTRLEQYF. Written as DNA, the CDR3 is TGTGCCAGCAGTCCCCCGGGGACTAGGCTCGAGCAGTACTTC. This rearrangement joins TRBV3-1 to TRBJ2-7; 8 bases fit TRBD2. V was clipped by 6 bases and J by 6 bases; unmatched bases: 10. CDR3 size: 14 residues. CDR1 is LGHDT and CDR2 is YNNKEL in the germline V gene (reference sequence).

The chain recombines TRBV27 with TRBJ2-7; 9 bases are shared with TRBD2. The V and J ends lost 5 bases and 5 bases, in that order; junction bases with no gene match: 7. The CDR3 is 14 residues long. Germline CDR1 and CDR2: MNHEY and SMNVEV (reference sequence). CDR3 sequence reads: CASSPSGTTHEQYF. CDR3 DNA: TGTGCCAGCAGTCCTAGCGGGACAACCCACGAGCAGTACTTC.

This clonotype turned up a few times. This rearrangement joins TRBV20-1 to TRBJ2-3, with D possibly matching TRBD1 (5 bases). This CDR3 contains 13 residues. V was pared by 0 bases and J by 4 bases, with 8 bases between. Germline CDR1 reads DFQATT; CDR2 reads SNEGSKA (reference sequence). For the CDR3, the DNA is TGCAGTGCTAGAGATAAGGGGTCAGATACGCAGTATTTT. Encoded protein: CSARDKGSDTQYF.